This TCR beta chain was captured in a study of breast tumors, draining lymph nodes, adjacent tissues. Study-level points and caveats: The lymph node origin of tumor T cells was framed as consistent with a hypothesis, not demonstrated. Compared with basal-like, luminal-like tumors shared significantly more repertoire with nontumor tissue. Most tumor T cells seemingly derive from lymph node, then expand in tumor. Tumor TCR diversity was below lymph nodes but above nontumor tissue.

Breast cancer patients provided tissue from their axillary draining lymph nodes. Comments on this clonotype: Its target is unknown.

The CDR3 is made up of 14 amino acids. Between the trimmed V and J ends, which lost 6 bases and 4 bases, there was a span of 12 bases. Germline-derived CDR1 and CDR2 are MNHNS and SASEGT. TCRdb recomputed calls from the multiplex PCR reads with MiXCR, one row per CDR3 protein. The sample yields under 150,000 distinct CDR3 sequences, about 20% seen once. Sequences were obtained from axillary lymph node tissue. The sequence derives from a female donor with breast cancer. Some clones in this sample may be carry-over from other donors' samples. This chain connects TRBV6-1 to TRBJ2-2; D uncertain. The CDR3 sequence: CASSPDQFTGELFF. CDR3 nucleotides: TGTGCCAGCAGCCCCGACCAATTCACCGGGGAGCTGTTTTTT.